These 2 T cell receptor beta chains were all obtained from the same sample, sequenced in a study of shared clonotypes between healthy human individuals. Naive CD8 populations comprised CD45RO-negative cells positively selected for CCR7, excluding terminally differentiated effector memory CD45RA+ cells. The method was immunoSEQ multiplex PCR; TCRdb's version includes in-frame clones alone and lacks a portion of them. The sample includes 2 million or so clones, roughly 95% seen only once; the top ten take more than 0.95%. Sample: naive CD8+ T cells sorted from blood. The receptor source for this set is a man aged 18-30 years in good health.

This chain uses TRBV6-6 with TRBJ1-2; D possibly corresponds to TRBD1 (5 bases). Between the trimmed V and J ends, which lost 6 bases and 3 bases, there was a span of 17 bases. The CDR3 is made up of 15 amino acids. Germline CDR1 is MNHNY and CDR2 is SVGAGI (reference sequence). For the CDR3, the DNA is TGTGCCAGCAGCCTTGGGGGAATCGGCTACTATGGCTACACCTTC. Translation gives CASSLGGIGYYGYTF.

This chain joins TRBV27 and TRBJ1-6, with D possibly matching TRBD1 (6 bases). Germline CDR1 MNHEY, CDR2 SMNVEV (reference sequence). The CDR3 consists of 18 residues. The V gene lost 5 bases and the J gene lost 3 bases, with 20 bases spanning the gap. CDR3 residues: CASSPLSSGGLYNSPLHF. The DNA of the CDR3 is TGTGCCAGCAGTCCCCTCAGCAGCGGGGGCCTCTATAATTCACCCCTCCACTTT.